Shown below are 4 T cell receptor beta chains from a single sample sequenced in a study of response to subunit inactivated influenza vaccine (dated 2018 in TCRdb). Receptors were amplified or captured by RT-PCR. Reads for this sample came from an Illumina HiSeq 2500. The public reads were quality trimmed at Q25 with fastp and then assembled into clones with MiXCR by TCRdb, keeping productive beta chains. Under each unique CDR3 protein, matching rows form one entry showing the most common genes and DNA. For this sample the table gives around 520,000 distinct CDR3 sequences, of which 12% were detected only once. The ten largest clones capture 10% of the sample. Sample: PBMCs from blood, taken on the day of vaccination. Receptors were obtained from a man between 50 and 59 years old who received an inactivated influenza vaccine. Donor details come from another sample of the same person, matched by shared clones.

Notes on this clonotype: A much bigger clone sits one base away, suggesting this may be a read error. The genes are TRBV12-3 or TRBV12-4 and TRBJ2-1, with 8 bases that match TRBD1. This CDR3 contains 15 residues. Trimming at V came to 1 base and at J to 7 bases, leaving 6 bases not matched to a gene. The CDR3 bases are TGTGCCAGCAGTTTAGGCAGGGGGCTTAGGAATGAGCAGTTCTTC. This translates into CASSLGRGLRNEQFF.

The CDR3 here is CSAGVWNEQFF. The CDR3 coding sequence is TGCAGCGCCGGAGTCTGGAATGAGCAGTTCTTC. The gene calls are TRBV29-1 and TRBJ2-1; D ambiguous. V dropped 7 bases and J dropped 7 bases, with 11 bases sitting between them. Germline lookup yields CDR1 SQVTM and CDR2 ANQGSEA. This CDR3 contains 11 residues.

This clonotype has just a few counts. This chain joins TRBV29-1 and TRBJ2-7, with D uncertain. CDR1 and CDR2 from the germline V gene are SQVTM and ANQGSEA. The CDR3 has 12 residues. The V and J ends lost 4 bases and 2 bases respectively, with 9 bases between them. CDR3: CSVVAATYEQYF. CDR3 nucleotide sequence: TGCAGCGTTGTGGCCGCAACCTACGAGCAGTACTTC.

In its sample, this clonotype was seen a few times. The chain joins TRBV5-1 to TRBJ2-3; tentatively, D is TRBD1 or TRBD2 (6 bases each). The CDR3 consists of 15 residues. Germline V lookup: CDR1 SGHRS, CDR2 YFSETQ. Trimming stripped 4 bases from V and 0 bases from J, with 12 bases between. The CDR3 DNA reads as TGCGCCAGCAGCATTACAGGGACTAGCACAGATACGCAGTATTTT. Protein sequence: CASSITGTSTDTQYF.